The entry below gives a single T cell receptor (beta chain) sequence along with its context. Noted time point: pre-reinfection, 55 to 20 weeks before reinfection detection. TCR sequencing was done directly ex vivo on sorted cells, without expansion in vitro. Donors came from people who inject drugs enrolled in HEPCO, Canada. Control naive CD8 T cells came from two donors at all three reinfection time points. Germline CDR1 and CDR2: SGHRS and YFSETQ. This CDR3 comprises 15 residues. Trimming stripped 9 bases from V and 4 bases from J, with 23 bases between. This sample was taken from a study of memory CD8 T cells in hepatitis C reinfection. As for the study in general: A positive HCV RNA test after two negatives ≥60 days apart defined reinfection. Samples before reinfection came 55 to 20 weeks prior to detection.

Here immunoSEQ multiplex PCR was the method, and the copy in TCRdb shows in-frame clones only, minus some. The data contain about 6,000 clones, 75% to 90% of them singletons. This sequence was found in a middle-aged man with hepatitis C virus infection. The chain recombines TRBV5-1 with TRBJ2-7, with D perhaps matching TRBD2 (6 bases). Sequenced sample: naive CD8+ T cells sorted from blood. The CDR3 sequence is CATGGDGREAYEQYF. In DNA, the CDR3 is TGCGCCACAGGAGGTGACGGGAGAGAGGCGTACGAGCAGTACTTC.